One sample yielded the 17 T cell receptor beta chains listed below, sequenced in a study of T cells in Graves' hyperthyroidism and ophthalmopathy. The CDR3 regions of TCR beta were amplified from RNA transcripts. Using the HTBI primer set, a first-round RT-PCR was run on the TCR CDR3. TCRdb used MiXCR to reprocess the multiplex PCR reads, holding one entry per CDR3 protein. This repertoire shows some 800,000 distinct CDR3 sequences, 35% to 45% found once; its top ten account for 8.9%. Input material: blood. These receptors all come from a man in his late teens or twenties with Graves' hyperthyroidism.

This clonotype was counted a few times. This sequence joins TRBV6-6 and TRBJ1-5, with D unresolved. Per germline, CDR1 MNHNY and CDR2 SVGAGI (reference sequence). The CDR3 extends over 12 amino acids. Trimming left V 7 bases short and J 3 bases short, with 7 bases between. The CDR3 region is CASKANNQPQHF. The CDR3 DNA follows: TGTGCCAGCAAAGCGAACAATCAGCCCCAGCATTTT.

This clonotype was seen many times. The chain employs TRBV9 and TRBJ1-6, with unresolved D. CDR1 and CDR2 (germline): SGDLS, YYNGEE. The CDR3 is 14 residues long. V was clipped by 2 bases and J by 10 bases, with 13 bases between them. The CDR3 reads CASSVEGMGSPLHF. Written as DNA, the CDR3 is TGTGCCAGCAGCGTGGAAGGGATGGGGTCACCCCTCCACTTT.

V usage is TRBV7-2 and J usage is TRBJ2-2; unclear D gene. This CDR3 is built from 15 residues. Trimming took off 2 bases at V and 0 bases at J, with 7 bases between the two ends. Germline lookup yields CDR1 SGHTA and CDR2 FQGNSA. DNA for the CDR3: TGTGCCAGCAGCTTACTCGGACCGAACACCGGGGAGCTGTTTTTT. This sequence encodes CASSLLGPNTGELFF.

On this clonotype: A clone one base away is much larger, so this may be a read error. This sequence joins TRBV20-1 and TRBJ1-2, with 9 bases matching TRBD1. The CDR3 sequence is 12 residues long. V shed 4 bases and J 6 bases; nucleotides not matched to a gene: 3. Germline values: CDR1 DFQATT, CDR2 SNEGSKA (reference sequence). The CDR3 nucleotides read TGCAGTGCTACAACAGGGGGCCATGGCTACACCTTC. Translating gives CSATTGGHGYTF.

The chain has TRBV20-1 and TRBJ1-1, with D uncertain. The CDR3 runs 12 residues. Trimming left V 3 bases short and J 8 bases short, with 13 bases between. Germline values: CDR1 DFQATT, CDR2 SNEGSKA (reference sequence). CDR3 sequence reads: CSARVKAREAFF. Here the CDR3 DNA reads TGCAGTGCTAGGGTAAAAGCGCGAGAAGCTTTCTTT.

This clonotype appeared many times. The chain is built from TRBV15 and TRBJ2-5; D might be TRBD1 or TRBD2, each matching 6 bases. This CDR3 is 16 amino acids long. CDR1 and CDR2 (germline): LNHNV, YYDKDF (reference sequence). Trimming shortened V by 1 base and J by 4 bases, and 16 bases separated the two germline ends. This CDR3 is CATSRGGRGGGETQYF. The CDR3 region has the DNA TGTGCCACCAGCAGAGGGGGGCGGGGTGGAGGAGAGACCCAGTACTTC.

The V gene is TRBV2, the J gene TRBJ1-5; no clear D gene. The CDR3 is made up of 12 amino acids. Germline values: CDR1 SNHLY, CDR2 FYNNEI. V lost 3 bases and J lost 10, with 10 bases in between. The CDR3 DNA reads as TGTGCCAGCAGTGACAGATCCCTTCCCCAGCATTTT. It translates to CASSDRSLPQHF. Full variable domain (outside the CDR3, taken from reference TRBV2 and TRBJ1-5): EPEVTQTPSHQVTQMGQEVILRCVPISNHLYFYWYRQILGQKVEFLVSFYNNEISEKSEIFDDQFSVERPDGSNFTLKIRSTKLEDSAMYFCASSDRSLPQHFGDGTRLSIL.

This chain uses TRBV7-9 with TRBJ2-7, with no clear D. CDR1 and CDR2 from the germline V gene are SEHNR and FQNEAQ (reference sequence). The germline V and J ends were trimmed by 8 bases and 2 bases, with 10 bases remaining between them. There are 12 residues in the CDR3. The CDR3 protein is CASGSSPYEQYF. CDR3 DNA: TGTGCCAGCGGTTCAAGCCCCTACGAGCAGTACTTC.

This rearrangement joins TRBV14 to TRBJ1-1; 12 bases map to TRBD1. Germline CDR1 SGHDN, CDR2 FVKESK. The CDR3 sequence is 14 residues long. Trimming at V came to 4 bases and at J to 9 bases, leaving 6 bases not matched to a gene. CDR3 bases: TGTGCCAGCAGCCCCGGGACAGGGGGCGCGAAAGCTTTCTTT. Translation gives CASSPGTGGAKAFF.

This chain connects TRBV7-9 to TRBJ1-1; the match to TRBD1 covers 9 bases. Germline CDR1 is SEHNR and CDR2 is FQNEAQ (reference sequence). V dropped 5 bases and J dropped 3; count of bases not matched to a gene: 4. The CDR3 runs to 14 residues. This chain's CDR3 is CASSAWTGDTEAFF. The CDR3 DNA follows: TGTGCCAGCAGCGCCTGGACAGGGGACACTGAAGCTTTCTTT.

Comment on this clonotype: A much bigger clone sits one base away, suggesting this may be a read error. The chain is built from TRBV7-2 and TRBJ2-7; 7 bases are a match to TRBD1. Trimming took 1 base from V and 6 from J; bases not matched to a gene: 6. Germline V gene sequence: CDR1 SGHTA, CDR2 FQGNSA. This CDR3 region has 14 residues. CDR3 in amino acids: CASSLGTGQREQYF. The DNA for the CDR3 is TGTGCCAGCAGCTTAGGGACAGGCCAGCGCGAGCAGTACTTC.

The V and J genes are TRBV12-3 or TRBV12-4 and TRBJ1-3; D unresolved. V gave up 7 bases and J gave up 0 bases, with 10 bases separating them. CDR3 size: 14 residues. This CDR3 reads CASILQHSGNTIYF. The DNA for the CDR3 is TGTGCCAGCATCCTACAGCACTCTGGAAACACCATATATTTT.

This clonotype was seen just once. The V gene is TRBV5-1, the J gene TRBJ2-2; TRBD2 might be the D (5 bases). The CDR3 sequence is 16 residues long. Germline CDR1 is SGHRS and CDR2 is YFSETQ. The V gene lost 7 bases and the J gene lost 7 bases, with 23 bases spanning the gap. The DNA of the CDR3 is TGCGCCAGCGGCACCGCCCAGCGGTCTGGTATCGGGGAGCTGTTTTTT. Translating it yields CASGTAQRSGIGELFF.

About this clonotype itself: A much larger clonotype is one base distant, so this may be a read error. The chain employs TRBV6-1 and TRBJ1-6; 7 bases match TRBD1. The germline V gene has CDR1 MNHNS and CDR2 SASEGT. The CDR3 is made up of 14 amino acids. The junction had 7 bases not matched to a gene; V was cut back by 4 bases and J by 10 bases. CDR3 in DNA: TGTGCCAGCAGTGGGGGACAGAGTGCCTCACCCCTCCACTTT. Translation gives CASSGGQSASPLHF.

Here the CDR3 DNA reads TGTGCCAGCAGAAAGAGGGCTTACGCCACCTACGAGCAGTACTTC. Translated, it gives CASRKRAYATYEQYF. The genes are TRBV5-6 and TRBJ2-7; a possible D gene is TRBD2 (5 bases). The germline V gene encodes CDR1 SGHDT and CDR2 YYEEEE. V lost 5 bases and J lost 2, with 17 bases in between. This CDR3 spans 15 amino acids.

This chain links TRBV29-1 with TRBJ1-1; the D is unclear. V dropped 6 bases and J dropped 0 bases, with 11 bases sitting between them. Germline V CDR1 and CDR2: SQVTM, ANQGSEA. This CDR3 is 13 amino acids long. The CDR3: CSVAGIMNTEAFF. CDR3 in DNA: TGCAGCGTCGCAGGTATCATGAACACTGAAGCTTTCTTT.

This clonotype came up a few times. The chain employs TRBV9 and TRBJ1-5, with 7 nucleotides matching TRBD1. This CDR3 region has 18 residues. Germline values: CDR1 SGDLS, CDR2 YYNGEE. With V trimmed by 0 bases and J by 0 bases, 9 bases remained unmatched. CDR3 sequence reads: CASSVGAGGPDSNQPQHF. In DNA, the CDR3 is TGTGCCAGCAGCGTAGGGGCAGGGGGGCCGGATAGCAATCAGCCCCAGCATTTT.